This TCR beta chain was sequenced for a study of circulating and synovial CD4+ cells in juvenile arthritis. Study conclusions and caveats: Shared-clonotype fractions with synovium likely underestimate full repertoire overlap. Vbeta family usage analysis did not detect the pathogenic-like versus bulk difference. Circulating pathogenic-like lymphocytes shared a substantially higher fraction of CDR3 sequences with synovium than bulk blood.

Produced via immunoSEQ multiplex PCR; TCRdb's table is partial and in-frame only. The sample lists around 14,000 clones; approximately 88% were seen once. As to this clone: Its target is unknown. This sample includes further DNA sequences coding for the same CDR3.

This CDR3 comprises 12 residues. CDR1 and CDR2 from the germline V gene are MGHDK and SYGVNS. Trimming cost V 2 bases and J 13 bases, with 9 bases left between them. Donors were patients with active juvenile idiopathic arthritis. The sequenced sample was CD4+ T cells from synovial fluid. The V and J genes are TRBV25-1 and TRBJ1-6; D not certain. The TCR was taken from a human patient with juvenile idiopathic arthritis. Some clones in this sample may be carry-over from other donors' samples. Here the CDR3 reads CASSEAQSPLHF. Written as DNA, the CDR3 is TGTGCCAGCAGTGAAGCTCAGTCCCCCCTCCACTTT.